This T cell receptor beta chain comes out of a study of cytomegalovirus exposure and HLA in healthy donors. Study-level information: Early released data had around 89 million unique TCRs, all coming from HLA-typed donors.

This clone was seen a handful of times. Trimming removed 4 bases from V and 0 bases from J, with 7 bases in between. The germline V gene has CDR1 MNHNS and CDR2 SASEGT. The CDR3 has 14 residues. Both 60 Vbeta primers and 13 Jbeta primers went into the PCR. The repertoire was sequenced with immunoSEQ multiplex PCR; TCRdb's copy has only in-frame clones and lacks some. Counted here are 74,000 or so clones, approximately 79% occurring once; the ten biggest clones make up approximately 20%. V is TRBV6-1 and J is TRBJ2-1; D is ambiguous. This clonotype was obtained from a woman aged 40 to 50 in good health and CMV-seropositive. The sample consisted of PBMCs. Written as DNA, the CDR3 is TGTGCCAGCAGTGGCCCTAGCTCCTACAATGAGCAGTTCTTC. Encoded protein: CASSGPSSYNEQFF.